The 2 T cell receptor beta chains listed next were all sequenced from one sample in a study of beta chain features in type 1 diabetes. Study-wide results and caveats: Type 1 diabetes patients had TCRB CDR3s that were shorter (moderately but significantly so) in all four CD4+ subsets.

Antigens of these TCRs are unknown. Sequencing targeted expressed TCRB transcripts, as all isolated RNA had been reverse transcribed. The assay was immunoSEQ multiplex PCR, and TCRdb's table has in-frame clones only and misses some. The sample lists about 16,000 clones, 55% to 75% occurring once. Sequencing input: stem cell memory CD4+ T cells from blood. The origin of the receptors is a man aged 25-45 years with type 1 diabetes.

CDR3 sequence reads: CASGPDSSYEQYF. The DNA of the CDR3 is TGTGCTAGTGGGCCGGACAGCTCTTACGAGCAGTACTTC. V usage is TRBV12-5 and J usage is TRBJ2-7, with D perhaps TRBD1 (6 bases). CDR3 length: 13 residues. Germline V gene lookup returns CDR1 LGHNT and CDR2 FRNRAP. V gave up 6 bases and J gave up 4 bases, with 13 bases separating them. The full variable domain, with the rest looked up from reference TRBV12-5 and TRBJ2-7, is DARVTQTPRHKVTEMGQEVTMRCQPILGHNTVFWYRQTMMQGLELLAYFRNRAPLDDSGMPKDRFSAEMPDATLATLKIQPSEPRDSAVYFCASGPDSSYEQYFGPGTRLTVT.

This sequence joins TRBV4-3 and TRBJ2-1; D unclear. This CDR3 region has 16 residues. CDR1 and CDR2 (germline): LGHNA, YSLEER. The V end lost 1 base, the J end lost 0 bases, and 10 bases lay between the germline ends. The CDR3 here is CASSQGQVFSYNEQFF. The CDR3 bases are TGCGCCAGCAGCCAAGGGCAGGTCTTCTCCTACAATGAGCAGTTCTTC.